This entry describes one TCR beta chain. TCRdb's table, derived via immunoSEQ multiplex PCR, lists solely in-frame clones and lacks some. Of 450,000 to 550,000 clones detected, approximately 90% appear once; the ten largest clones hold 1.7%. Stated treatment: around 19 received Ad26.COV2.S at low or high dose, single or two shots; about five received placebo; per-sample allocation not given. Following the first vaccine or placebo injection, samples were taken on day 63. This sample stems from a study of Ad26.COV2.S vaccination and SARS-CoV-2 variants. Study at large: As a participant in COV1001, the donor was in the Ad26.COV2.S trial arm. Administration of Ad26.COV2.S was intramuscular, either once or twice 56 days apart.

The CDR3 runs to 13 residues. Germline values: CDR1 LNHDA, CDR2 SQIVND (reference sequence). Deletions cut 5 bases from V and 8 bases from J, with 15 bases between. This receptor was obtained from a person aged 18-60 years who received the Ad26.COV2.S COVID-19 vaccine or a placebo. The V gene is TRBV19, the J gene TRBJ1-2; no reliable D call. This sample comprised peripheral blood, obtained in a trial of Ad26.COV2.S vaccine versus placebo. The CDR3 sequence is CASSPPRVQGYTF. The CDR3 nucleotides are TGTGCCAGTAGTCCCCCCCGCGTCCAGGGCTACACCTTC.